The TCR beta chain described here comes from a study of blood T cells in healthy people across ages. The use of a sample-barcoded 5' primer and a J-beta primer mix characterized a second PCR of roughly 6 to 11 cycles. TCRdb processed the 5' RACE reads anew with MiXCR; each CDR3 protein has one entry. The sample consists of some 1.5 million distinct CDR3 sequences, approximately 30% of them appearing once. Germline values: CDR1 MGHRA, CDR2 YSYEKL. Trimming took 1 base from V and 4 from J; bases not matched to a gene: 8. CDR3 length equals 18 residues. The rearrangement links TRBV4-1 to TRBJ2-3; 13 positions agree with TRBD2. The specimen sequenced was blood. The TCR originated in a woman in her 30s in good health. Here the CDR3 reads CASSQVNMGLAGSDTQYF. As DNA, the CDR3 is TGCGCCAGCAGCCAAGTTAACATGGGACTAGCGGGATCAGATACGCAGTATTTT.